This TCR beta chain is from a study of T cell clonotyping in hematopoietic cell transplantation. V lost 5 bases and J lost 4; bases outside the gene matches: 12. The CDR3 consists of 18 residues. Germline CDR1 is SEHNR and CDR2 is FQNEAQ (reference sequence). This clone has only a few counts. Profiling relied on immunoSEQ multiplex PCR, and the TCRdb table lists in-frame clones only, not all of them. The sample has roughly 800 clones; under 60% are singletons. The origin of this receptor is a male patient between 60 and 69 years old who had an allogeneic stem cell transplant, so the T cells may come from the graft donor. Some clones in this sample may be carry-over from other donors' samples. V is TRBV7-9 and J is TRBJ2-5; 14 bases are shared with TRBD2. Sequenced here: peripheral blood mononuclear cells, sampled 30 days after allogeneic stem cell transplant. The CDR3 sequence: CASSPTSGGAYTGETQYF. CDR3 nucleotide sequence: TGTGCCAGCAGCCCGACTAGCGGGGGGGCCTACACCGGAGAGACCCAGTACTTC.